This T cell receptor beta chain was captured in a study of a mutant IDH1 vaccine in newly diagnosed glioma. Whole-study results and caveats: Pseudoprogression showed no apparent link to changes in top peripheral T cell clonotypes.

The repertoire was sequenced with immunoSEQ multiplex PCR; TCRdb's copy has only in-frame clones and lacks some. The data hold 57,000 or so clones, with 84% observed a single time. Comments on this clone: Its antigen is currently unknown.

Time point defined: week 11, during vaccination. A 20-mer mutant IDH1 peptide at 300 ug was injected subcutaneously with topical imiquimod. New astrocytomas of WHO grade 3 or 4 that were IDH1-mutant and ATRX-lost were found in the donors. V shed 6 bases, J shed 6 bases, and the junction held 3 bases outside the gene matches. The CDR3 sequence is 13 residues long. Germline V gives CDR1 SNHLY, CDR2 FYNNEI. The sample consisted of PBMCs, taken from a glioma patient whose treatment included an IDH1 peptide vaccine. The rearrangement joins TRBV2 to TRBJ1-5; 9 bases agree with TRBD1. This TCR derives from a man aged 25-45 years with glioma. CDR3 DNA: TGTGCCAGCAGGGGACAGGGACCTCAGCCCCAGCATTTT. Residues: CASRGQGPQPQHF. The variable domain in full, with the rest retrieved from reference TRBV2 and TRBJ1-5, is EPEVTQTPSHQVTQMGQEVILRCVPISNHLYFYWYRQILGQKVEFLVSFYNNEISEKSEIFDDQFSVERPDGSNFTLKIRSTKLEDSAMYFCASRGQGPQPQHFGDGTRLSIL.